This T cell receptor beta chain was identified in a study of CXCR3-negative and CXCR3-positive naive CD8 T cells. Study summary: Across all libraries, TRB reads numbered roughly 140 million, with about 1.5 +/- 0.3 million in each library.

TRB cDNA was prepared as libraries by UMI-labeled 5' RACE. After re-calling the 5' RACE reads, TCRdb lists one entry per CDR3 protein, DNA absent. Found here are about 24,000 distinct CDR3 sequences; the top ten clones hold approximately 4.1%. Of note for this clonotype: Antigen specificity is unknown.

The CDR3 is made up of 13 amino acids. Germline values: CDR1 SQVTM, CDR2 ANQGSEA. General study points: With respect to TRBV-TRBJ usage, naive CXCR3-negative and CXCR3-positive cells were similar; memory differed. Memory CD8+ cells had much lower diversity, and both naive subsets had comparably high diversity. Cryopreserved cells partially lost CXCR3 expression, and fresh PBMCs were used in most assays.

The genes are TRBV29-1 and TRBJ2-1; the D call of TRBD1 rests on TCRdb alone, since no DNA is present to check it. This receptor was obtained from a human donor in good health. Some clones in this sample may be carry-over from other donors' samples. Input material: naive CXCR3- CD8+ T cells from blood. Regarding subset: CD45RO-CCR7+CD27+CD95- naive CD8+ T cells lacking CXCR3 (TNR3-). The CDR3 loop reads CSDTGGNYNEQFF.